This T cell receptor (beta chain) was recorded in a study of T cell repertoires and HLA-DP antigens. The primer mix covered 54 TRBV segments and 13 TRBJ segments. TCRdb keeps only in-frame clones here, not all; method: immunoSEQ multiplex PCR. The sample shows more than 90,000 clones, nearly 95% of them seen only once. In the case of this clone: The antigen remains undetermined.

General observations from the study: The CD4+ repertoire was not split into naive and memory.

The germline V gene has CDR1 LNHDA and CDR2 SQIVND (reference sequence). The CDR3 runs to 15 residues. Trimming removed 5 bases at V and 5 bases at J, with 17 bases between. Untouched CD4+ T cells were bead-isolated from PBMC at roughly 98% purity. The chain couples TRBV19 to TRBJ2-3, with D perhaps matching TRBD2 (5 bases). The sequence derives from a woman under 30 in good health and CMV-seronegative. The sequenced sample consisted of CD4+ T cells from PBMCs. Here the CDR3 DNA reads TGTGCCAGTAGTCGGCTAACCGGGGAGAAAGATACGCAGTATTTT. Its translation is CASSRLTGEKDTQYF.